This T cell receptor (beta chain) appears in the sequencing data of a study of shared clonotypes between healthy human individuals. Libraries were prepared by immunoSEQ multiplex PCR; TCRdb keeps only in-frame clonotypes and omits some of them. The sample includes about 1,500,000 clones, around 97% of them seen just once. The V segment lost 4 bases and the J segment 6 bases; nucleotides outside the gene matches: 11. CDR3 length: 15 amino acids. Germline assignment: CDR1 SGHRS and CDR2 YFSETQ. The chain uses TRBV5-1 and TRBJ1-1; 8 nucleotides match TRBD1. The TCR originated in a man aged 25-40 years in good health. Sequenced sample: naive CD4+ T cells sorted from blood. Subset here: CD45RA+ positively selected. The CDR3 spells CASSRNGQGAPEAFF. The CDR3 DNA sequence: TGCGCCAGCAGCCGTAATGGACAGGGAGCACCTGAAGCTTTCTTT.